One sample yielded the 26 T cell receptor beta chains listed below, sequenced in a study of chemoradiotherapy in HPV16-positive cancers. Sequenced by immunoSEQ multiplex PCR; TCRdb stores in-frame clones only, minus some. The sample yields around 11,000 clones, about 68% seen once. Sample collection occurred from a patient who underwent chemoradiotherapy. These receptors were obtained from a human donor with HPV-associated anogenital cancer.

The V call is TRBV9, the J call TRBJ2-3, with TRBD2 matching over 11 bases. The V gene's germline CDR1 is SGDLS and CDR2 YYNGEE. After removal of 3 bases from V and 2 bases from J, the junction contained 2 bases not matched to a gene. This CDR3 region has 15 residues. The CDR3 DNA reads TGTGCCAGCAGCGCGGGACTAGCGGCCACAGATACGCAGTATTTT. Residues: CASSAGLAATDTQYF.

The V and J genes are TRBV11-3 and TRBJ1-1; no definite D call. V lost 0 bases and J lost 5, with 4 bases in between. The germline gives CDR1 SGHNT, CDR2 YENEEA. This CDR3 has 12 residues. CDR3 sequence reads: CASSLDGTEAFF. DNA for the CDR3: TGTGCCAGCAGCTTAGACGGGACTGAAGCTTTCTTT.

The chain has TRBV7-8 and TRBJ2-5; a weak D match, TRBD2 (6 bases). Trimming pared 4 bases from V and 3 bases from J, leaving 15 bases between. The CDR3 covers 15 residues. CDR1 is SGHVS and CDR2 is FQNEAQ in the germline V gene. CDR3 residues: CASSSFGRGEETQYF. In DNA, the CDR3 is TGTGCCAGCAGCTCCTTCGGGCGGGGCGAAGAGACCCAGTACTTC.

This chain joins TRBV18 and TRBJ2-1; possible D gene TRBD1, 6 bases. V lost 3 bases, J lost 5 bases, and 11 bases lay in between. In germline, CDR1 is KGHSH, CDR2 LQKENI. The length of the CDR3 is 14 residues. The CDR3: CASSPYDRNNEQFF. CDR3 sequence (DNA): TGTGCCAGCTCACCTTACGACAGGAACAATGAGCAGTTCTTC.

The chain employs TRBV5-5 and TRBJ2-3, with a tentative D call TRBD1 (5 bases). This CDR3 spans 16 amino acids. Deletions cut 0 bases from V and 2 bases from J, with 13 bases between. The germline CDR1 and CDR2 sequences are SGHKS and YYEKEE (reference sequence). This CDR3 reads CASSLGRSGYTDTQYF. The CDR3 nucleotides are TGTGCCAGCAGCTTGGGACGGTCAGGGTACACAGATACGCAGTATTTT.

CDR3 protein: CASSWTGQGFREQYF. The CDR3 nucleotides are TGCGCCAGCAGCTGGACAGGGCAAGGTTTCCGCGAGCAGTACTTC. The V and J genes are TRBV5-1 and TRBJ2-7; 8 bases are a match to TRBD1. Looked up from germline, CDR1 is SGHRS and CDR2 is YFSETQ. Losses at the gene ends were 3 bases for V and 6 bases for J; bases not matched to a gene: 11. This CDR3 spans 15 amino acids. Together with reference TRBV5-1 and TRBJ2-7, the CDR3 gives the full variable domain: KAGVTQTPRYLIKTRGQQVTLSCSPISGHRSVSWYQQTPGQGLQFLFEYFSETQRNKGNFPGRFSGRQFSNSRSEMNVSTLELGDSALYLCASSWTGQGFREQYFGPGTRLTVT.

The V and J genes are TRBV4-3 and TRBJ2-3, with D perhaps being TRBD1 or TRBD2 (6 bases each). This CDR3 has 17 residues. In germline, CDR1 is LGHNA, CDR2 YSLEER. V lost 1 base, J lost 5 bases, and 19 bases lay in between. CDR3 sequence reads: CASSQVEGGDLGDTQYF. The CDR3 nucleotides read TGCGCCAGCAGCCAAGTGGAGGGGGGCGATTTGGGAGATACGCAGTATTTT.

This clone was detected a few times. The chain recombines TRBV30 with TRBJ1-5; D is uncertain. Germline V gene data show CDR1 as GTSNPN and CDR2 as SVGIG (reference sequence). Between the trimmed V and J ends, which lost 3 bases and 0 bases, there was a span of 9 bases. The CDR3 is 14 amino acids. The CDR3 coding sequence is TGTGCCTGGAGAGGCAGGTATAGCAATCAGCCCCAGCATTTT. This sequence encodes CAWRGRYSNQPQHF.

The genes are TRBV5-1 and TRBJ1-1; D is unresolved. This CDR3 comprises 13 residues. V lost 5 bases and J lost 2, with 10 bases in between. In germline, CDR1 is SGHRS, CDR2 YFSETQ. The CDR3 sequence: CASSIEGNTEAFF. CDR3 nucleotides: TGCGCCAGCAGTATAGAGGGAAACACTGAAGCTTTCTTT.

In this sample, this clone turned up a few times. V is TRBV27 and J is TRBJ2-6; TRBD2 aligns across 7 bases. Trimming took 7 bases from V and 2 from J; bases not matched to a gene: 8. Germline values: CDR1 MNHEY, CDR2 SMNVEV (reference sequence). The CDR3 is made up of 16 amino acids. CDR3 amino acids: CASTERGRPGANVLTF. The CDR3 nucleotides read TGTGCCAGCACTGAGCGGGGTAGGCCTGGGGCCAACGTCCTGACTTTC. Full variable domain (rest looked up from reference TRBV27 and TRBJ2-6): EAQVTQNPRYLITVTGKKLTVTCSQNMNHEYMSWYRQDPGLGLRQIYYSMNVEVTDKGDVPEGYKVSRKEKRNFPLILESPSPNQTSLYFCASTERGRPGANVLTFGAGSRLTVL.

The chain links TRBV7-2 to TRBJ1-2; D perhaps matches TRBD1 (6 bases). V was trimmed by 2 bases and J by 4 bases, leaving 20 bases between them. Per the germline V gene, CDR1 is SGHTA and CDR2 is FQGNSA. This CDR3 is 17 amino acids long. CDR3 in amino acids: CASSLREWSPGAYGYTF. In nucleotides, the CDR3 is TGTGCCAGCAGCTTACGGGAGTGGTCCCCAGGGGCCTATGGCTACACCTTC. Looking up the rest from reference TRBV7-2 and TRBJ1-2 gives the full variable domain: GAGVSQSPSNKVTEKGKDVELRCDPISGHTALYWYRQSLGQGLEFLIYFQGNSAPDKSGLPSDRFSAERTGGSVSTLTIQRTQQEDSAVYLCASSLREWSPGAYGYTFGSGTRLTVV.

This clone was seen a few times. The chain links TRBV29-1 to TRBJ1-2; 9 bases fit TRBD1. The CDR3 totals 16 residues. V lost 1 base and J lost 7; bases outside the gene matches: 13. Germline V gene sequence: CDR1 SQVTM, CDR2 ANQGSEA. CDR3 DNA sequence: TGCAGCGTTGAAGGGGGAAGGGAACAGGGGGCGCTTGGCTACACCTTC. Protein product: CSVEGGREQGALGYTF.

The V and J genes are TRBV28 and TRBJ1-5; D remains ambiguous. Trimming removed 6 bases from V and 5 bases from J, with 5 bases in between. CDR3 size: 11 residues. CDR1 MDHEN and CDR2 SYDVKM come from the germline V gene. CDR3 DNA: TGTGCCAGCAGGTCCGATCAGCCCCAGCATTTT. Its translation: CASRSDQPQHF. Based on the CDR3 plus reference TRBV28 and TRBJ1-5, the full variable domain is DVKVTQSSRYLVKRTGEKVFLECVQDMDHENMFWYRQDPGLGLRLIYFSYDVKMKEKGDIPEGYSVSREKKERFSLILESASTNQTSMYLCASRSDQPQHFGDGTRLSIL.

The CDR3 region has the DNA TGTGCCAGCAGCCGGCCCGAGGCAGTCTATGGCTACACCTTC. It yields the protein CASSRPEAVYGYTF. This chain uses TRBV5-4 with TRBJ1-2; D remains unclear. This CDR3 spans 14 amino acids. The germline gives CDR1 SGHNT, CDR2 YYREEE (reference sequence). Trimming removed 4 bases at V and 4 bases at J, with 14 bases between.

This clone occurred once. The V call is TRBV7-2, the J call TRBJ2-1; tentative D call: TRBD2 (5 bases). Germline CDR1 and CDR2: SGHTA and FQGNSA. The CDR3 loop spans 18 amino acids. Between the trimmed V and J ends, which lost 1 base and 1 base, there was a span of 17 bases. CDR3: CASSLGWASSRSYNEQFF. In DNA, the CDR3 is TGTGCCAGCAGCTTAGGTTGGGCTAGCAGCCGTTCCTACAATGAGCAGTTCTTC.

This chain joins TRBV11-3 and TRBJ2-3, with 7 bases fitting TRBD2. CDR1 is SGHNT and CDR2 is YENEEA in the germline V gene. The CDR3 consists of 17 residues. The V segment lost 5 bases and the J segment 2 bases; nucleotides outside the gene matches: 13. Here the CDR3 reads CASSPRTASGTTDTQYF. CDR3 DNA sequence: TGTGCCAGCAGCCCGAGAACGGCGAGCGGGACCACAGATACGCAGTATTTT.

The chain joins TRBV7-8 to TRBJ1-1; no firm D call. The length of the CDR3 is 13 residues. V lost 5 bases and J lost 4, with 11 bases in between. Per the germline V gene, CDR1 is SGHVS and CDR2 is FQNEAQ. CDR3 residues: CASSPPHGTEAFF. The CDR3 nucleotides are TGTGCCAGCAGCCCCCCCCACGGCACTGAAGCTTTCTTT. Looking up the rest from reference TRBV7-8 and TRBJ1-1 gives the full variable domain: GAGVSQSPRYKVAKRGQDVALRCDPISGHVSLFWYQQALGQGPEFLTYFQNEAQLDKSGLPSDRFFAERPEGSVSTLKIQRTQQEDSAVYLCASSPPHGTEAFFGQGTRLTVV.

The chain couples TRBV5-1 to TRBJ2-3; D unclear. The CDR3 consists of 16 residues. Germline CDR1 SGHRS, CDR2 YFSETQ. V shed 0 bases and J shed 3 bases, with 14 bases lying between them. The CDR3 coding sequence is TGCGCCAGCAGCTTGGCGATCTCGATGGCAACAGATACGCAGTATTTT. This translates into CASSLAISMATDTQYF.

This chain connects TRBV12-5 to TRBJ1-1; 8 bases align to TRBD1. The CDR3 has 15 amino acids. Germline V lookup: CDR1 LGHNT, CDR2 FRNRAP. V lost 6 bases, J lost 1 base, and 7 bases stayed unmatched. DNA of the CDR3: TGTGCTAGTGGGATACCCGGGACAGGGAACACTGAAGCTTTCTTT. Translation: CASGIPGTGNTEAFF.

The chain combines TRBV7-3 with TRBJ1-1; no reliable D call. The CDR3 spans 13 residues. The V and J ends lost 4 bases and 5 bases respectively, with 11 bases between them. CDR1 and CDR2 from the germline V gene are SGHTA and FQGTGA. DNA of the CDR3: TGTGCCAGCAGCTCTTTGCCCGGGACTGAAGCTTTCTTT. Protein: CASSSLPGTEAFF.

The V gene is TRBV6-1, the J gene TRBJ2-7; D may correspond to TRBD1 or TRBD2 (7 bases each). Germline lookup yields CDR1 MNHNS and CDR2 SASEGT. Trimming shortened V by 4 bases and J by 6 bases, and 16 bases separated the two germline ends. This CDR3 is 14 amino acids long. The CDR3 here is CASSVQGDYGEQYV. The CDR3 DNA reads TGTGCCAGCAGTGTCCAGGGGGACTACGGCGAGCAGTACGTC.

J is TRBJ2-1 and V is TRBV4-1; no definite D call. CDR1 MGHRA and CDR2 YSYEKL come from the germline V gene. The length of the CDR3 is 13 residues. The V end was cut by 0 bases, the J end by 8 bases, with 8 bases between. DNA for the CDR3: TGCGCCAGCAGCCAAGAATACTGGGATGAGCAGTTCTTC. Amino acid sequence: CASSQEYWDEQFF.

This clone was counted a single time. This chain connects TRBV4-3 to TRBJ1-1; D might be TRBD1 (6 bases). The CDR3 is 15 amino acids. The germline V gene has CDR1 LGHNA and CDR2 YSLEER. Trimming shortened V by 6 bases and J by 0 bases, and 14 bases separated the two germline ends. The CDR3 coding sequence is TGCGCCAGCAGTAAACAGGGAAGGATGAACACTGAAGCTTTCTTT. Translation gives CASSKQGRMNTEAFF.

The CDR3 DNA sequence: TGTGCCTGGAGTGGGACAGTTCGCGGGGAGCTGTTTTTT. Its protein product is CAWSGTVRGELFF. The rearrangement uses TRBV30 and TRBJ2-2, with D maybe TRBD1 (6 bases). Germline CDR1 GTSNPN, CDR2 SVGIG (reference sequence). V was shortened by 1 base and J by 7 bases, with 10 bases between the two germline ends. CDR3 length: 13 amino acids.

CDR3 in DNA: TGTGCCAGCAGTACAGGAGACACCATATATTTT. Amino acid sequence: CASSTGDTIYF. The V call is TRBV11-3, the J call TRBJ1-3; weak D call: TRBD1 (5 bases). The V and J ends lost 6 bases and 8 bases respectively, with 8 bases between them. The CDR3 loop spans 11 amino acids. Germline V gene lookup returns CDR1 SGHNT and CDR2 YENEEA.

This rearrangement joins TRBV2 to TRBJ1-1, with a tentative D call TRBD1 (6 bases). Germline V gene lookup returns CDR1 SNHLY and CDR2 FYNNEI. V was cut by 3 bases and J by 4 bases, with 15 bases left in between. The CDR3 covers 15 residues. The CDR3 region has the DNA TGTGCCAGCAGTGAGCAACAGGGAGGGGCCACTGAAGCTTTCTTT. This sequence encodes CASSEQQGGATEAFF.